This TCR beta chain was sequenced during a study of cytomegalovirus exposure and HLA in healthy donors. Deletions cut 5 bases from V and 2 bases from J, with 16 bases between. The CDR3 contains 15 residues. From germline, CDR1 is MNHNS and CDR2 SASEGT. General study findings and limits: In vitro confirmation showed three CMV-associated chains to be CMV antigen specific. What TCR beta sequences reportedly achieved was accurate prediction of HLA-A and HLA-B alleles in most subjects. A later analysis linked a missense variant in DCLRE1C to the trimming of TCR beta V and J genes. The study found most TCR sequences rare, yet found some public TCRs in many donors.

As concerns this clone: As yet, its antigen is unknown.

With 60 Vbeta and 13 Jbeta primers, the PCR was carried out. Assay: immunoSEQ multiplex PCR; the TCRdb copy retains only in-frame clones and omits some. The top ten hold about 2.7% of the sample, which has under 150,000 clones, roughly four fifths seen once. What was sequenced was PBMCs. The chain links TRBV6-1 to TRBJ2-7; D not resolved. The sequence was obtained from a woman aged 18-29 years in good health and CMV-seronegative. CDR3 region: CASSTQESAAYEQYF. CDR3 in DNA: TGTGCCAGCAGTACCCAGGAATCAGCAGCCTACGAGCAGTACTTC.